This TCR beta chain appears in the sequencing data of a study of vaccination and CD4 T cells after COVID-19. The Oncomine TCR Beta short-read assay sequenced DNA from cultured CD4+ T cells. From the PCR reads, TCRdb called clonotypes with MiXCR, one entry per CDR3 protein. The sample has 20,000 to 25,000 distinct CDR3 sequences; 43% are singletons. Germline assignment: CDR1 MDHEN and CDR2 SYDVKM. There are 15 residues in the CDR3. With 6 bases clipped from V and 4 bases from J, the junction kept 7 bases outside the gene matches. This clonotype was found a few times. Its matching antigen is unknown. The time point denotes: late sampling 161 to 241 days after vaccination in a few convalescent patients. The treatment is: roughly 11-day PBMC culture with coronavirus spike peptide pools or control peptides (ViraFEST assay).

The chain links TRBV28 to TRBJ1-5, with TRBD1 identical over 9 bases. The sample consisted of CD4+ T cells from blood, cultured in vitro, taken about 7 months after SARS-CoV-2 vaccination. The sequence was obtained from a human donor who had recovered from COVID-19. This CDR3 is CASRPAGTGNQPQHF. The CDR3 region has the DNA TGTGCCAGCAGGCCCGCAGGGACAGGGAATCAGCCCCAGCATTTT.